This record looks at one T cell receptor (beta chain) sequence and its context. The sample is drawn from a study of blood T cell repertoires in COVID-19. Turning to the study itself: From the United States, Italy and Spain came samples of acute and convalescent COVID-19.

TCRdb's table, derived via immunoSEQ multiplex PCR, lists solely in-frame clones and lacks some. In the table there are 150,000 to 200,000 clones, approximately 81% of which are singletons. This CDR3 spans 16 amino acids. Per the germline V gene, CDR1 is MNHNY and CDR2 is SVGAGI (reference sequence). The V end was cut by 2 bases, the J end by 0 bases, with 11 bases between. The clonotype was recovered from a person aged 70 to 80 with COVID-19, enrolled during active disease. The chain has TRBV6-6 and TRBJ2-4; perhaps TRBD1 as D (6 bases). The sequencing sample was made of peripheral blood. Here the CDR3 reads CASSYTLGQAKNIQYF. CDR3 DNA: TGTGCCAGCAGTTACACCTTGGGACAAGCCAAAAACATTCAGTACTTC.